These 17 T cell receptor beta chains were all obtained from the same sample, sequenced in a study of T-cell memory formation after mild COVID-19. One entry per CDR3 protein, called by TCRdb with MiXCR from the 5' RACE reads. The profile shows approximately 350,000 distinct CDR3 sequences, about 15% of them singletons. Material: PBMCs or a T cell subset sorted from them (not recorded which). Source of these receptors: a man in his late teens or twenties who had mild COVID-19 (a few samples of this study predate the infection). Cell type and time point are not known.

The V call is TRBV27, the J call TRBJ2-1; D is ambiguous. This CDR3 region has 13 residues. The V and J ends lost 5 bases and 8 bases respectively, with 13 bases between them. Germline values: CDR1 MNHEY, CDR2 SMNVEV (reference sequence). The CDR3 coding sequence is TGTGCCAGCAGTCCCTTAGTGACCGATGAGCAGTTCTTC. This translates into CASSPLVTDEQFF.

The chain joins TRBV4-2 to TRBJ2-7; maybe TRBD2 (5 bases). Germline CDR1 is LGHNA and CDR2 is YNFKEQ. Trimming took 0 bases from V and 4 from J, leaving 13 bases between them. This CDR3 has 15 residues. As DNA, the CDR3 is TGTGCCAGCAGCCAAGAGCGGTCTAGCCAGTACGAGCAGTACTTC. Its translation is CASSQERSSQYEQYF.

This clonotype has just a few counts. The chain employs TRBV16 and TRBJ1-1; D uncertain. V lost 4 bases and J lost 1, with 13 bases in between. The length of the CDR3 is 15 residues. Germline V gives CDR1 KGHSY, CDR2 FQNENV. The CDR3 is CASSPKGLRNTEAFF. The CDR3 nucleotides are TGTGCCAGCAGCCCGAAAGGGTTGAGGAACACTGAAGCTTTCTTT.

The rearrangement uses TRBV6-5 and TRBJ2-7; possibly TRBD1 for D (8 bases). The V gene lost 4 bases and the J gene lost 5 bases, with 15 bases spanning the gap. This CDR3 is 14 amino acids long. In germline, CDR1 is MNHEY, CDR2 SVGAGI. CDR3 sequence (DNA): TGTGCCAGCAGTTTCGACAGGGGAGGGAACGAGCAGTACTTC. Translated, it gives CASSFDRGGNEQYF.

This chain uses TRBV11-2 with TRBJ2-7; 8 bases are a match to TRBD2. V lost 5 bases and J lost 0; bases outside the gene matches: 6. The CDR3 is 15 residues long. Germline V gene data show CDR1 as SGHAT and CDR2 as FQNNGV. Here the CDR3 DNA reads TGTGCCAGCAGCCGGGGGGGGGCGTTCTCCTACGAGCAGTACGTC. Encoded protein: CASSRGGAFSYEQYV.

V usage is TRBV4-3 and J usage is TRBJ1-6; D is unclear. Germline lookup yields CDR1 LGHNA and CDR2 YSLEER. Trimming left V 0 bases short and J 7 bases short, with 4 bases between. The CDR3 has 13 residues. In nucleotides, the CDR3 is TGCGCCAGCAGCCAAGAGGACAATTCACCCCTCCACTTT. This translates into CASSQEDNSPLHF.

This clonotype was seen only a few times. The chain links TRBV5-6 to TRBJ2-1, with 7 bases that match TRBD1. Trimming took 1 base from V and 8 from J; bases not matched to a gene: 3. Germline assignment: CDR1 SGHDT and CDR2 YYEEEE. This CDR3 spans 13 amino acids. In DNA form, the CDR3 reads TGTGCCAGCAGCTTGTACAGGGGACATGAGCAGTTCTTC. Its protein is CASSLYRGHEQFF.

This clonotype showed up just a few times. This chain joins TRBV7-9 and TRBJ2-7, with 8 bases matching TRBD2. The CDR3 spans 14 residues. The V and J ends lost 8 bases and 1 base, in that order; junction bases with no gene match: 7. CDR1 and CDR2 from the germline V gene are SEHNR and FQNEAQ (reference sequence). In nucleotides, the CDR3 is TGTGCCAGCGTATCGCGGGGGGATTCCTACGAGCAGTACTTC. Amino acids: CASVSRGDSYEQYF.

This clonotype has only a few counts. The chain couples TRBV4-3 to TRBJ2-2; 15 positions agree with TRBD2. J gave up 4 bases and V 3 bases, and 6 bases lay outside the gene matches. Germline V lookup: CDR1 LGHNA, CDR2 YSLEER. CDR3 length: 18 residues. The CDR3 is CASSQGTSGGRSTGELFF. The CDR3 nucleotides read TGCGCCAGCAGCCAGGGGACTAGCGGGGGGAGGTCCACCGGGGAGCTGTTTTTT.

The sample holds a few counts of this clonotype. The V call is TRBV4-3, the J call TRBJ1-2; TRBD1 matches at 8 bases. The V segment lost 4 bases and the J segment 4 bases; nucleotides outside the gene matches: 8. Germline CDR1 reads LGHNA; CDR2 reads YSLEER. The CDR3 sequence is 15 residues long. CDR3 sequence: CASSPSGTGAYGYTF. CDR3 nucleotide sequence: TGCGCCAGCAGCCCCTCCGGGACAGGTGCCTATGGCTACACCTTC.

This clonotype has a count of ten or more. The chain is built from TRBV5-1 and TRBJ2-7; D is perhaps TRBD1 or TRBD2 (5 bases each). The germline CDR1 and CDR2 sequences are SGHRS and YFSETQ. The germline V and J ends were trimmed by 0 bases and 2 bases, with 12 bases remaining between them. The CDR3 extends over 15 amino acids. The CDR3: CASSLDGTPTYEQYV. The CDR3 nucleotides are TGCGCCAGCAGCTTGGACGGGACCCCCACCTACGAGCAGTACGTC.

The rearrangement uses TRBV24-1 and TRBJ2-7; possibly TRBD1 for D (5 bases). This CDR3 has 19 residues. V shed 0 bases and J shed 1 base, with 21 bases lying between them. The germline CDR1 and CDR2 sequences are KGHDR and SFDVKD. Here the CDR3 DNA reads TGTGCCACCAGTGATTTGCTCCAAAGGGGTCTTAGGGTTTCCTACGAGCAGTACGTC. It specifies CATSDLLQRGLRVSYEQYV.

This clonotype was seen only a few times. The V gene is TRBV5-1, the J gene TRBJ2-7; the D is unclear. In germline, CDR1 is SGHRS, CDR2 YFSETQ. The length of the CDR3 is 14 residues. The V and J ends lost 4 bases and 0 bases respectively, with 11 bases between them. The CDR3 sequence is CASSPRLDSYEQYF. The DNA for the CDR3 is TGCGCCAGCAGCCCTAGACTGGACTCCTACGAGCAGTACTTC.

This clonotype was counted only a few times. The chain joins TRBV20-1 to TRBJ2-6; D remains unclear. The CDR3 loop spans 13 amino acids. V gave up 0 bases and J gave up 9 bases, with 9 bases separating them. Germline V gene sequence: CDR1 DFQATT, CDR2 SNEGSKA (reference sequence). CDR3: CSARDSRGNVLTF. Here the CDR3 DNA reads TGCAGTGCTAGAGATTCGCGAGGCAACGTCCTGACTTTC.

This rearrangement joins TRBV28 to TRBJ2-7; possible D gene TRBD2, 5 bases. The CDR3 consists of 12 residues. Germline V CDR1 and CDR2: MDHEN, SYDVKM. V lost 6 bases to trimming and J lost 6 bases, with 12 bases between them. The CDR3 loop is CASSAGVVEQYV. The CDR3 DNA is TGTGCCAGCAGCGCCGGGGTTGTCGAGCAGTACGTC.

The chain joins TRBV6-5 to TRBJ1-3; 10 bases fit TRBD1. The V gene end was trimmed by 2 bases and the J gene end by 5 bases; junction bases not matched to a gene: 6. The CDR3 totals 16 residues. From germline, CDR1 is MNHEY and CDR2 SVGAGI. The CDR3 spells CASSYTRTGGRNTIYF. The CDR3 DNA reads TGTGCCAGCAGTTACACCAGGACAGGGGGTCGAAACACCATATATTTT.

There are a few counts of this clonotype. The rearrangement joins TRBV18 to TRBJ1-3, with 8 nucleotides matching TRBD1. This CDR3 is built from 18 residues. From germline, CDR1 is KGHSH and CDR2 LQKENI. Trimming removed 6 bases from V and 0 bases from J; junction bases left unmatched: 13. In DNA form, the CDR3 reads TGTGCCAGCTCGCGAGGGACAGGCCAACTCTTCTCTGGAAACACCATATATTTT. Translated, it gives CASSRGTGQLFSGNTIYF.